A single sample is the source of the 2 T cell receptor beta chains below, sequenced in a study of blood T cell repertoires in COVID-19. Generated by immunoSEQ multiplex PCR, the TCRdb table keeps only in-frame clones and is missing some. The sample includes 400,000 to 450,000 clones, about 89% seen only once; the top ten take roughly 1.4%. Sequencing used peripheral blood. These TCRs come from a woman between 35 and 50 years old with COVID-19, enrolled during active disease.

As for this clone: The same CDR3 is also encoded by other DNA sequences in this sample. The V and J genes are TRBV7-3 and TRBJ1-2, with D possibly matching TRBD1 (5 bases). Germline V CDR1 and CDR2: SGHTA, FQGTGA. Trimming removed 5 bases from V and 2 bases from J, with 9 bases in between. There are 13 residues in the CDR3. In DNA form, the CDR3 reads TGTGCCAGCAGCCCCGACAGAAACTATGGCTACACCTTC. It codes for CASSPDRNYGYTF.

The genes are TRBV6-5 and TRBJ2-5; 9 positions match TRBD1. The CDR3 has 15 residues. With V trimmed by 7 bases and J by 5 bases, 11 bases remained unmatched. Per germline, CDR1 MNHEY and CDR2 SVGAGI. The CDR3 is CASTRDRVRGETQYF. Written as DNA, the CDR3 is TGTGCCAGCACGCGGGACAGGGTCAGGGGTGAGACCCAGTACTTC.